Listed below are T cell receptor beta chains from one sample, sequenced in a study of blood T cells in healthy people across ages. TCRdb re-called the 5' RACE reads through MiXCR, storing one row per CDR3 protein. The table lists some 760,000 distinct CDR3 sequences, 20% to 30% of them singletons. Another study also made use of these data, one on T cells of mothers and their children.

Source material: blood. The source of these receptors is a boy under 18 in good health. CDR3s include the opening cysteine and the closing phenylalanine or tryptophan. Each record gives: V gene, J gene, clone size, D gene, CDR3 protein, CDR3 DNA. The D gene is left open where the match is weak. Clone size is not always given. Where it is, it says once, few, many or a class for expanded clones.

v_gene: TRBV28
j_gene: TRBJ2-1
abundance: .
d_gene: TRBD2
CDR3aa: CASRHSGVYNEQFF
CDR3nt: TGTGCCAGCAGACATAGCGGGGTTTACAATGAGCAGTTCTTC

v_gene: TRBV4-1
j_gene: TRBJ1-2
abundance: .
d_gene: .
CDR3aa: CASSQDTYTQGPYGYTF
CDR3nt: TGCGCCAGCAGCCAAGATACCTACACGCAAGGGCCTTATGGCTACACCTTC

v_gene: TRBV6-5
j_gene: TRBJ1-6
abundance: .
d_gene: .
CDR3aa: CASSRDGIGAPLHF
CDR3nt: TGTGCCAGCAGCAGGGACGGTATAGGGGCACCCCTCCACTTT

v_gene: TRBV5-1
j_gene: TRBJ2-2
abundance: .
d_gene: .
CDR3aa: CASSLVGPGNTGELFF
CDR3nt: TGCGCCAGCAGCTTGGTAGGACCTGGGAACACCGGGGAGCTGTTTTTT

v_gene: TRBV3-1
j_gene: TRBJ2-7
abundance: few
d_gene: .
CDR3aa: CASSPTLMPYEQYF
CDR3nt: TGTGCCAGCAGCCCTACACTAATGCCCTACGAGCAGTACTTC

v_gene: TRBV12-3/TRBV12-4
j_gene: TRBJ2-1
abundance: .
d_gene: .
CDR3aa: CASSYQSGEWYNEQFF
CDR3nt: TGTGCCAGCAGCTACCAGTCGGGAGAATGGTACAATGAGCAGTTCTTC

v_gene: TRBV20-1
j_gene: TRBJ2-1
abundance: .
d_gene: TRBD2
CDR3aa: CSGYRGGMVEQFF
CDR3nt: TGCAGTGGATATCGGGGGGGGATGGTAGAGCAGTTCTTC

v_gene: TRBV12-3/TRBV12-4
j_gene: TRBJ2-7
abundance: .
d_gene: .
CDR3aa: CASSFQGLHEQYF
CDR3nt: TGTGCCAGCAGTTTTCAGGGACTCCACGAGCAGTACTTC

v_gene: TRBV29-1
j_gene: TRBJ1-2
abundance: once
d_gene: TRBD1
CDR3aa: CSVEGTGDYGYTF
CDR3nt: TGCAGCGTTGAGGGCACAGGGGACTATGGCTACACCTTC

v_gene: TRBV7-2
j_gene: TRBJ2-3
abundance: .
d_gene: .
CDR3aa: CASSFLGSDTQYF
CDR3nt: TGTGCCAGCAGCTTCTTAGGTTCCGATACGCAGTATTTT

v_gene: TRBV7-2
j_gene: TRBJ2-7
abundance: few
d_gene: .
CDR3aa: CASSQGTLEQYF
CDR3nt: TGTGCCAGCAGCCAAGGGACTCTCGAGCAGTACTTC

v_gene: TRBV5-1
j_gene: TRBJ2-7
abundance: few
d_gene: .
CDR3aa: CASSPTTGPPSYEQYF
CDR3nt: TGCGCCAGCAGCCCTACAACAGGCCCACCCTCCTACGAGCAGTACTTC

v_gene: TRBV6-2/TRBV6-3
j_gene: TRBJ2-5
abundance: .
d_gene: TRBD2
CDR3aa: CASSYELAGANSYGQYF
CDR3nt: TGTGCCAGCAGTTACGAGCTAGCGGGGGCCAACTCCTACGGGCAGTACTTC

v_gene: TRBV29-1
j_gene: TRBJ2-2
abundance: .
d_gene: .
CDR3aa: CRGHVNTGELFF
CDR3nt: TGCAGGGGACACGTGAACACCGGGGAGCTGTTTTTT

v_gene: TRBV12-3/TRBV12-4
j_gene: TRBJ2-7
abundance: few
d_gene: .
CDR3aa: CASRPRGRNEQYF
CDR3nt: TGTGCCAGCAGACCACGGGGCCGGAACGAGCAGTACTTC

v_gene: TRBV27
j_gene: TRBJ1-4
abundance: .
d_gene: TRBD1
CDR3aa: CAVGQGATNEKLFF
CDR3nt: TGTGCCGTCGGACAGGGCGCAACTAATGAAAAACTGTTTTTT

v_gene: TRBV10-3
j_gene: TRBJ2-7
abundance: .
d_gene: .
CDR3aa: CAISGTYGSYEQYF
CDR3nt: TGTGCCATCAGTGGGACATACGGTTCCTACGAGCAGTACTTC

v_gene: TRBV5-1
j_gene: TRBJ2-1
abundance: few
d_gene: TRBD2
CDR3aa: CASQLTSGGNEQFF
CDR3nt: TGCGCCAGCCAACTGACTAGCGGGGGTAATGAGCAGTTCTTC

v_gene: TRBV4-2
j_gene: TRBJ2-7
abundance: .
d_gene: .
CDR3aa: CASSQDPVPEQYF
CDR3nt: TGTGCCAGCAGCCAAGATCCGGTTCCCGAGCAGTACTTC

v_gene: TRBV15
j_gene: TRBJ2-5
abundance: few
d_gene: .
CDR3aa: CATNRVGSETQYF
CDR3nt: TGTGCCACCAACAGGGTTGGGAGTGAGACCCAGTACTTC

v_gene: TRBV29-1
j_gene: TRBJ1-2
abundance: .
d_gene: .
CDR3aa: CSVGASPSYGYTF
CDR3nt: TGCAGCGTTGGAGCGTCACCAAGTTATGGCTACACCTTC

v_gene: TRBV12-3/TRBV12-4
j_gene: TRBJ2-1
abundance: .
d_gene: TRBD1
CDR3aa: CASSSDRAHEQFF
CDR3nt: TGTGCCAGCAGTTCAGACAGGGCCCATGAGCAGTTCTTC

v_gene: TRBV20-1
j_gene: TRBJ2-1
abundance: .
d_gene: .
CDR3aa: CSACSSMDEQFF
CDR3nt: TGCAGTGCCTGTTCCTCCATGGATGAGCAGTTCTTC

v_gene: TRBV2
j_gene: TRBJ1-5
abundance: few
d_gene: .
CDR3aa: CASRAGTPGGQPQHF
CDR3nt: TGTGCCAGCAGGGCCGGGACCCCGGGCGGTCAGCCCCAGCATTTT

v_gene: TRBV9
j_gene: TRBJ2-3
abundance: .
d_gene: .
CDR3aa: CASSQGGQPTDTQYF
CDR3nt: TGTGCCAGCAGCCAGGGGGGCCAACCCACAGATACGCAGTATTTT

v_gene: TRBV2
j_gene: TRBJ1-1
abundance: .
d_gene: .
CDR3aa: CASREGSPVNTEAFF
CDR3nt: TGTGCCAGCAGAGAGGGGTCTCCAGTGAACACTGAAGCTTTCTTT

v_gene: TRBV5-1
j_gene: TRBJ2-3
abundance: few
d_gene: .
CDR3aa: CASTEGGVSTDTQYF
CDR3nt: TGCGCCAGCACCGAGGGCGGTGTTAGCACAGATACGCAGTATTTT

v_gene: TRBV2
j_gene: TRBJ2-1
abundance: .
d_gene: .
CDR3aa: CASSETFNEQFF
CDR3nt: TGTGCCAGCAGTGAAACCTTCAATGAGCAGTTCTTC

v_gene: TRBV6-1
j_gene: TRBJ1-1
abundance: .
d_gene: .
CDR3aa: CASTIQNTEAFF
CDR3nt: TGTGCCAGCACGATACAGAACACTGAAGCTTTCTTT

v_gene: TRBV7-3
j_gene: TRBJ2-5
abundance: .
d_gene: TRBD2
CDR3aa: CASSLSSGSLQETQYF
CDR3nt: TGTGCCAGCAGCTTAAGTAGCGGGAGTCTTCAAGAGACCCAGTACTTC

v_gene: TRBV7-3
j_gene: TRBJ2-1
abundance: few
d_gene: TRBD2
CDR3aa: CASSPQERGGYNEQFF
CDR3nt: TGTGCCAGCAGCCCCCAGGAGCGGGGGGGCTACAATGAGCAGTTCTTC

v_gene: TRBV12-3/TRBV12-4
j_gene: TRBJ2-5
abundance: few
d_gene: .
CDR3aa: CASRTILGGETQYF
CDR3nt: TGTGCCAGCAGAACCATACTTGGAGGAGAGACCCAGTACTTC

v_gene: TRBV20-1
j_gene: TRBJ2-1
abundance: few
d_gene: TRBD2
CDR3aa: CSARDPRGSNNEQFF
CDR3nt: TGCAGTGCTAGAGATCCCCGCGGGAGTAACAATGAGCAGTTCTTC

v_gene: TRBV25-1
j_gene: TRBJ2-3
abundance: .
d_gene: .
CDR3aa: CASSEYAGRGTQYF
CDR3nt: TGTGCCAGCAGTGAATACGCGGGCCGTGGGACGCAGTATTTT

v_gene: TRBV12-3/TRBV12-4
j_gene: TRBJ2-1
abundance: .
d_gene: .
CDR3aa: CASKSRGYEQFF
CDR3nt: TGTGCCAGCAAATCCAGGGGCTATGAGCAGTTCTTC

v_gene: TRBV7-2
j_gene: TRBJ2-1
abundance: .
d_gene: .
CDR3aa: CASSLSVGAELPDEQFF
CDR3nt: TGTGCCAGCAGCTTAAGCGTGGGGGCCGAGCTCCCGGATGAGCAGTTCTTC

v_gene: TRBV7-3
j_gene: TRBJ2-1
abundance: .
d_gene: TRBD2
CDR3aa: CASSLNSVASGINEQFF
CDR3nt: TGTGCCAGCAGCTTAAATTCAGTCGCTAGCGGGATAAATGAGCAGTTCTTC

v_gene: TRBV29-1
j_gene: TRBJ1-3
abundance: .
d_gene: .
CDR3aa: CSASEGSGNTIYF
CDR3nt: TGCAGCGCTTCTGAGGGTTCGGGAAACACCATATATTTT

v_gene: TRBV7-8
j_gene: TRBJ2-1
abundance: few
d_gene: TRBD1
CDR3aa: CASRGTVLTNEQFF
CDR3nt: TGTGCCAGCAGAGGGACAGTCTTAACCAATGAGCAGTTCTTC

v_gene: TRBV4-1
j_gene: TRBJ2-7
abundance: .
d_gene: .
CDR3aa: CASSQVPGRDEQYF
CDR3nt: TGCGCCAGCAGCCAAGTTCCGGGTAGAGACGAGCAGTACTTC

v_gene: TRBV12-5
j_gene: TRBJ2-7
abundance: few
d_gene: .
CDR3aa: CASGFSATYEQYF
CDR3nt: TGTGCTAGTGGCTTCTCGGCGACCTACGAGCAGTACTTC

v_gene: TRBV20-1
j_gene: TRBJ2-7
abundance: .
d_gene: TRBD2
CDR3aa: CSAKRASGGFEQYF
CDR3nt: TGCAGTGCTAAAAGGGCTAGCGGGGGGTTCGAGCAGTACTTC

v_gene: TRBV24-1
j_gene: TRBJ2-1
abundance: few
d_gene: TRBD2
CDR3aa: CATSDLLGSGGNEQFF
CDR3nt: TGTGCCACCAGTGATTTGTTGGGGAGCGGGGGGAATGAGCAGTTCTTC

v_gene: TRBV7-2
j_gene: TRBJ2-7
abundance: .
d_gene: .
CDR3aa: CASSLGSQGYEQYF
CDR3nt: TGTGCCAGCAGCTTAGGAAGTCAGGGCTACGAGCAGTACTTC

v_gene: TRBV4-2
j_gene: TRBJ2-2
abundance: .
d_gene: TRBD1
CDR3aa: CASSRDRGGELFF
CDR3nt: TGTGCCAGCAGCCGGGACAGGGGAGGAGAGCTGTTTTTT

v_gene: TRBV29-1
j_gene: TRBJ1-2
abundance: once
d_gene: TRBD1
CDR3aa: CSVESRTGGGYTF
CDR3nt: TGCAGCGTTGAAAGTCGGACAGGGGGTGGCTACACCTTC

v_gene: TRBV20-1
j_gene: TRBJ2-1
abundance: .
d_gene: .
CDR3aa: CSATTGSSYNEQFF
CDR3nt: TGCAGTGCGACCACAGGGAGTTCCTACAATGAGCAGTTCTTC

v_gene: TRBV4-3
j_gene: TRBJ1-1
abundance: few
d_gene: .
CDR3aa: CASSQYSGDTEAFF
CDR3nt: TGCGCCAGCAGCCAATATAGTGGGGACACTGAAGCTTTCTTT

v_gene: TRBV29-1
j_gene: TRBJ1-3
abundance: once
d_gene: .
CDR3aa: CSVVDSVSGNTIYF
CDR3nt: TGCAGCGTTGTTGACAGCGTCTCTGGAAACACCATATATTTT

v_gene: TRBV2
j_gene: TRBJ2-1
abundance: .
d_gene: TRBD2
CDR3aa: CASSELAEGYYNEQFF
CDR3nt: TGTGCCAGCAGCGAGCTAGCGGAGGGGTACTACAATGAGCAGTTCTTC

v_gene: TRBV7-3
j_gene: TRBJ1-4
abundance: few
d_gene: .
CDR3aa: CASSLTAAANEKLFF
CDR3nt: TGTGCCAGCAGCTTGACCGCCGCTGCTAATGAAAAACTGTTTTTT

v_gene: TRBV13
j_gene: TRBJ2-5
abundance: .
d_gene: .
CDR3aa: CASSLESGFETQYF
CDR3nt: TGTGCCAGCAGCTTAGAATCCGGTTTTGAGACCCAGTACTTC

v_gene: TRBV29-1
j_gene: TRBJ1-2
abundance: few
d_gene: .
CDR3aa: CSVGRQLNNDGYTF
CDR3nt: TGCAGCGTTGGTCGTCAGCTAAATAACGATGGCTACACCTTC

v_gene: TRBV6-6
j_gene: TRBJ1-1
abundance: few
d_gene: TRBD1
CDR3aa: CASSYSGRGMNTEAFF
CDR3nt: TGTGCCAGCAGTTACTCGGGCAGGGGGATGAACACTGAAGCTTTCTTT

v_gene: TRBV12-3/TRBV12-4
j_gene: TRBJ2-1
abundance: few
d_gene: .
CDR3aa: CASSLRDSLQNEQFF
CDR3nt: TGTGCCAGCAGTTTGAGGGACTCCCTCCAGAATGAGCAGTTCTTC

v_gene: TRBV29-1
j_gene: TRBJ1-2
abundance: .
d_gene: .
CDR3aa: CSVADRLRGYGYTF
CDR3nt: TGCAGCGTAGCAGACAGGCTCCGGGGGTATGGCTACACCTTC

v_gene: TRBV7-9
j_gene: TRBJ2-7
abundance: .
d_gene: .
CDR3aa: CASTRGGGDSYEQYF
CDR3nt: TGTGCCAGCACCCGAGGGGGGGGCGACTCCTACGAGCAGTACTTC

v_gene: TRBV21-1
j_gene: TRBJ2-7
abundance: .
d_gene: .
CDR3aa: CASSGGAGSSYEQYF
CDR3nt: TGTGCCAGCAGCGGAGGGGCGGGGAGCTCCTACGAGCAGTACTTC